The rows below give T cell receptor beta chains drawn from one sample of a study of cytomegalovirus exposure and HLA in healthy donors. Generated by immunoSEQ multiplex PCR, the TCRdb table keeps only in-frame clones and is missing some. Here the sample spans 60,000 to 65,000 clones, roughly 70% being singletons. Material for sequencing was PBMCs. The receptors were sampled from a man over 45 in good health and CMV-seropositive. CDR3s include the opening cysteine and the closing phenylalanine or tryptophan. Each record gives: V gene, D gene, clone size, J gene, CDR3 DNA, CDR3 protein. The D gene is left open where the match is weak. A row's size may be missing; if present it is once, few, many or a size class.

>TRBV18|TRBD2|NA|TRBJ2-1
TGTGCCAGCTCACCGCTTGGAGGGACTAGCGGGAGCTCCTACAATGAGCAGTTCTTC
CASSPLGGTSGSSYNEQFF
>TRBV9|TRBD2|NA|TRBJ2-7
TGTGCCAGCAGCCCTTCAGGCAGAGCTAGCGGGTACGAGCAGTACTTC
CASSPSGRASGYEQYF
>TRBV10-3|NA|NA|TRBJ1-2
TGTGCCATCCCCGTCCGCGGCGGCTACACCTTC
CAIPVRGGYTF
>TRBV19|NA|NA|TRBJ1-5
TGTGCCAGTAGCCCGCAGGGGCCCAGGAGGAGCAATCAGCCCCAGCATTTT
CASSPQGPRRSNQPQHF
>TRBV7-9|TRBD1|once|TRBJ2-3
TGTGCCAGCAGCCCGGACAGGGGGCTGAGAGATACGCAGTATTTT
CASSPDRGLRDTQYF
>TRBV7-2|TRBD2|NA|TRBJ2-3
TGTGCCAGCAGCTTAGCCCTTAGCGGGAGAGGCACAGATACGCAGTATTTT
CASSLALSGRGTDTQYF
>TRBV5-1|TRBD2|NA|TRBJ2-7
TGCGCCAGCAGCTTGGGACTAGCGGGGGGGCTTGGATTCTCCTACGAGCAGTACTTC
CASSLGLAGGLGFSYEQYF
>TRBV15|TRBD1|NA|TRBJ1-2
TGTGCCACCAGCATAGGACAGGATGGCTACACCTTC
CATSIGQDGYTF
>TRBV6-6|NA|NA|TRBJ2-7
TGTGCCAGCAGCAGACAGGTCTCCTACGAGCAGTACTTC
CASSRQVSYEQYF
>TRBV29-1|TRBD1|NA|TRBJ1-2
TGCAGCGTTGAAGGGATGCGGGACAGGGGGAGGAGTGGCTACACCTTC
CSVEGMRDRGRSGYTF
>TRBV27|TRBD1|NA|TRBJ2-7
TGTGCCAGCAGGAAGGGACAGGGGGCGCGGGTCGAGCAGTACTTC
CASRKGQGARVEQYF
>TRBV7-2|NA|NA|TRBJ1-1
TGTGCCAGCAGCTTAGCCGGGACTAACACTGAAGCTTTCTTT
CASSLAGTNTEAFF
>TRBV19|NA|NA|TRBJ1-4
TGTGCCAGTAGTTCTGCAACTAATGAAAAACTGTTTTTT
CASSSATNEKLFF
>TRBV5-6|TRBD1|few|TRBJ2-7
TGTGCCAGCAGAGTCCGGGACAGGGGGCCCGAGCAGTACTTC
CASRVRDRGPEQYF
>TRBV9|TRBD2|few|TRBJ2-5
TGTGCCAGCAGCGTAGAGTCTAGCGGGAGAACCCAGTACTTC
CASSVESSGRTQYF
>TRBV28|NA|NA|TRBJ2-5
TGTGCCAGCAGCAGCGGGCTCGAAGAGACCCAGTACTTC
CASSSGLEETQYF
>TRBV12-5|TRBD1|NA|TRBJ1-3
TGTGCTAGTGGAGCCACAGGGGGCTTTGGAAACACCATATATTTT
CASGATGGFGNTIYF
>TRBV5-1|TRBD1|NA|TRBJ2-3
TGCGCCAGCAGCTCGACAGGGGGCGGAGGAGATACGCAGTATTTT
CASSSTGGGGDTQYF
>TRBV28|TRBD1|NA|TRBJ2-2
TGTGCCAGCAGTGGACCGGGACAGGGCAACACCGGGGAGCTGTTTTTT
CASSGPGQGNTGELFF
>TRBV2|TRBD2|NA|TRBJ2-3
TGTGCCAGCAGCGCCGGGACTAGCCATGGGGCCACAGATACGCAGTATTTT
CASSAGTSHGATDTQYF
>TRBV27|NA|NA|TRBJ1-1
TGTGCCAGCAGTTTACAGCGGGGGCGTTTAAACACTGAAGCTTTCTTT
CASSLQRGRLNTEAFF
>TRBV14|NA|few|TRBJ1-1
TGTGCCAGCAGCACCCAGGTGAACACTGAAGCTTTCTTT
CASSTQVNTEAFF
>TRBV29-1|NA|NA|TRBJ2-5
TGCAGCGTTCTCACGCCAGGTGTGGAGACCCAGTACTTC
CSVLTPGVETQYF
>TRBV5-1|TRBD2|NA|TRBJ2-3
TGCGCCAGCAGGGGGACTAGCGGATATAGCACAGATACGCAGTATTTT
CASRGTSGYSTDTQYF
>TRBV27|TRBD1|few|TRBJ2-7
TGTGCCAGCAGTTCAAACAGGGGGCCCTACGAGCAGTACTTC
CASSSNRGPYEQYF
>TRBV5-4|NA|NA|TRBJ2-5
TGTGCCAGCAGCCCTGGGGGGAAGCAAGAGACCCAGTACTTC
CASSPGGKQETQYF
>TRBV7-6|NA|few|TRBJ1-2
TGTGCCAGCAGCTCTCACCTTTGGGGGCAGGTCTATGGCTACACCTTC
CASSSHLWGQVYGYTF
>TRBV6-4|NA|NA|TRBJ1-1
TGTGCCAGTCGAGCCTTGAGGCATCGACAGGTGCCGAACACTGAAGCTTTCTTT
CASRALRHRQVPNTEAFF
>TRBV7-8|TRBD1|NA|TRBJ2-7
TGTGCCAGCAGCTTACGGGACAGGGCCTACGAGCAGTACTTC
CASSLRDRAYEQYF
>TRBV10-3|NA|NA|TRBJ2-3
TGTGCCATCAGTAACCGGGACTTAGGTGGCACAGATACGCAGTATTTT
CAISNRDLGGTDTQYF
>TRBV10-1|TRBD1|NA|TRBJ1-1
TGCGCCAGCAGTCCGCGACAGGGGGCGAAGACTGAAGCTTTCTTT
CASSPRQGAKTEAFF
>TRBV19|TRBD1|NA|TRBJ1-5
TGTGCCAGTAGTATACGTGGGACAGGGTTAAATCAGCCCCAGCATTTT
CASSIRGTGLNQPQHF
>TRBV5-1|NA|NA|TRBJ1-2
TGCGCCAGTAAAGAAGGAGAGGGTGGCTATGGCTACACCTTC
CASKEGEGGYGYTF
>TRBV13|TRBD2|NA|TRBJ2-7
TGTGCCAGCAGTTCCCTTGTCGGGACTAGCGGCTACGAGCAGTACTTC
CASSSLVGTSGYEQYF
>TRBV29-1|TRBD1|NA|TRBJ1-6
TGCAGCGTCAGAGGACAGGGTGGGAATAATTCACCCCTCCACTTT
CSVRGQGGNNSPLHF
>TRBV5-1|NA|NA|TRBJ1-6
TGCGCCAGCAGCCCGTCGGGGAGCCTCTCGGAACCCCTCCACTTT
CASSPSGSLSEPLHF
>TRBV6-6|NA|NA|TRBJ1-5
TGTGCCAGCAGGGGCAGGACGGCGGGGAGCAATCAGCCCCAGCATTTT
CASRGRTAGSNQPQHF
>TRBV6-5|TRBD1|NA|TRBJ1-1
TGTGCCAGCAGTTTGGACTCAGGGGGGAACACTGAAGCTTTCTTT
CASSLDSGGNTEAFF
>TRBV10-1|TRBD1|few|TRBJ1-4
TGCGCCAGCAAGAGACAGGGGGAACGGGAAAAACTGTTTTTT
CASKRQGEREKLFF
>TRBV4-1|NA|few|TRBJ1-2
TGCGCCAGCAGCCAAGGCGGGCGGGGACCTAACTATGGCTACACCTTC
CASSQGGRGPNYGYTF
>TRBV6-5|NA|NA|TRBJ1-6
TGTGCCACGGGTCCAAGACCCCTCCACTTT
CATGPRPLHF
>TRBV6-5|TRBD1|NA|TRBJ2-2
TGTGCCAGCCGGACAGGGGGTTTTACCGGGGAGCTGTTTTTT
CASRTGGFTGELFF
>TRBV29-1|NA|few|TRBJ1-2
TGCAGCGTCGCCGACAGGAAGAGGGTTTATGGCTACACCTTC
CSVADRKRVYGYTF
>TRBV30|NA|NA|TRBJ2-1
TGTGCCTGGAGTCAGGGGCAAAGCTCCTACAATGAGCAGTTCTTC
CAWSQGQSSYNEQFF
>TRBV6-4|TRBD2|NA|TRBJ2-1
TGTGCCAGCAGTGACTACCCACTACGGACTAGCGGGAGGAACTCCTACAATGAGCAGTTCTTC
CASSDYPLRTSGRNSYNEQFF
>TRBV30|NA|once|TRBJ2-7
TGTGCCTGGAGTCCCACAGGTTTCGGCTACGAGCAGTACTTC
CAWSPTGFGYEQYF
>TRBV6-4|TRBD2|NA|TRBJ2-1
TGTGCCAGCAGTGACTCTTGGACTAGCCGCCGTGATGAGCAGTTCTTC
CASSDSWTSRRDEQFF
>TRBV5-8|NA|NA|TRBJ2-2
TGTGCCAGCAGTCGTTACAGCACCGGGGAGCTGTTTTTT
CASSRYSTGELFF